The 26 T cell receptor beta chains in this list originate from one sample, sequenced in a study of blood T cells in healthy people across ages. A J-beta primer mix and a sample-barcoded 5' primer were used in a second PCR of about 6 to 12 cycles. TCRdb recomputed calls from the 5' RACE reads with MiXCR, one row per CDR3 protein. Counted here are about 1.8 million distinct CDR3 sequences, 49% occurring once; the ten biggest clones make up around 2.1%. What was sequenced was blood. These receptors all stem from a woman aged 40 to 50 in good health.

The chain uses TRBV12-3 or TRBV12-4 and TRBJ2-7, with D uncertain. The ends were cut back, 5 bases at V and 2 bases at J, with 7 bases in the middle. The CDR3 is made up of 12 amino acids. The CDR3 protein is CASSGEPYEQYF. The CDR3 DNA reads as TGTGCCAGCAGTGGGGAACCCTACGAGCAGTACTTC.

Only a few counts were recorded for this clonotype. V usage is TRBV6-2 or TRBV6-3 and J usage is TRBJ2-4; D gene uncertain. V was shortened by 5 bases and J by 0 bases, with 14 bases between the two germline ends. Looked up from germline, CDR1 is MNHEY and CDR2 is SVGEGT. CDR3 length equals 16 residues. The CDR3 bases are TGTGCCAGCAGTGACGACCGTCCACCAGCCAAAAACATTCAGTACTTC. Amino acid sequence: CASSDDRPPAKNIQYF.

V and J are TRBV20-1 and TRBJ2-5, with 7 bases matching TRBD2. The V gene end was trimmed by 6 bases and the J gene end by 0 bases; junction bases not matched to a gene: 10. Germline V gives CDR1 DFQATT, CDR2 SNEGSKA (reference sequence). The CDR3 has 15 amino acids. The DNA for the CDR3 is TGCAGTGCCACGCCCGCGGCGGGGGACCAAGAGACCCAGTACTTC. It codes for CSATPAAGDQETQYF.

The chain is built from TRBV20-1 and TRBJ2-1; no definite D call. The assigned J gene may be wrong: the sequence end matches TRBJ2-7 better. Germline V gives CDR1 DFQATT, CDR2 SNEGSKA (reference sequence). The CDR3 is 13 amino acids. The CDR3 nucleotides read TGCAGTGCTAGAGGAAACTCCTACAATGAGCAGTACTTC. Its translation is CSARGNSYNEQYF.

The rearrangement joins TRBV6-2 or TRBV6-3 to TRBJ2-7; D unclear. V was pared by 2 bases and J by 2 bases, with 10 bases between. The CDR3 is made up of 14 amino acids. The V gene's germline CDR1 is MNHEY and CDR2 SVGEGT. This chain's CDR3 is CASSYAGTPYEQYF. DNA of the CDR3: TGTGCCAGCAGTTACGCCGGCACTCCCTACGAGCAGTACTTC.

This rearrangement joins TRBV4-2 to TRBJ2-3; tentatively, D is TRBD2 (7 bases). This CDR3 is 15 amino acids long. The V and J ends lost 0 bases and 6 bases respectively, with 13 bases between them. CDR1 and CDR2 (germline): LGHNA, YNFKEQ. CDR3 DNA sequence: TGTGCCAGCAGCCAAGAGGGGGGGGCCATGGATACGCAGTATTTT. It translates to CASSQEGGAMDTQYF.

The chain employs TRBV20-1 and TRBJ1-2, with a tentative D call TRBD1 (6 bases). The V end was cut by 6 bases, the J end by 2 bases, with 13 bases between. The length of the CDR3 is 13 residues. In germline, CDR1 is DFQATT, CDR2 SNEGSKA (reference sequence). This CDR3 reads CSAMADRNYGYTF. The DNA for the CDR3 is TGCAGTGCCATGGCGGACAGAAACTATGGCTACACCTTC.

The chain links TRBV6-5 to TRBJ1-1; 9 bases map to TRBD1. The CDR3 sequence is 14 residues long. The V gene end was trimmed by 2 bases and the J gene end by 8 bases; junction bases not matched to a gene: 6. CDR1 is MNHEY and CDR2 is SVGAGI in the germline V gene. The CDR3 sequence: CASSYQGTGREAFF. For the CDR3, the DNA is TGTGCCAGCAGTTACCAGGGGACAGGGAGAGAAGCTTTCTTT.

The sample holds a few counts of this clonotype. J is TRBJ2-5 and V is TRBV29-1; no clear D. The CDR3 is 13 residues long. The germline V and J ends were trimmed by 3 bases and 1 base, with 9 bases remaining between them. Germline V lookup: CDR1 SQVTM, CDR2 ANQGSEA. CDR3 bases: TGCAGCGTTGATAAGGGAATCCAAGAGACCCAGTACTTC. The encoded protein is CSVDKGIQETQYF.

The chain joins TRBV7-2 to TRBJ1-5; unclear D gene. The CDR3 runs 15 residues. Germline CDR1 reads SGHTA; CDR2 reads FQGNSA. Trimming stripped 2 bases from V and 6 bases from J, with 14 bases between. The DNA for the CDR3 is TGTGCCAGCAGCTTAAGTGGAACGGTGGGTCAGCCCCAGCATTTT. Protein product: CASSLSGTVGQPQHF.

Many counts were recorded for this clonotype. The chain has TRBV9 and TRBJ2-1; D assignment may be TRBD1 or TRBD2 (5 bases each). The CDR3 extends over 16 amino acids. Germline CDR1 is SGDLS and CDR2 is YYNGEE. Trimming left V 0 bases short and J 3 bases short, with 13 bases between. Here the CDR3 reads CASSVGDRGVYNEQFF. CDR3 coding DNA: TGTGCCAGCAGCGTAGGGGACCGTGGGGTCTACAATGAGCAGTTCTTC.

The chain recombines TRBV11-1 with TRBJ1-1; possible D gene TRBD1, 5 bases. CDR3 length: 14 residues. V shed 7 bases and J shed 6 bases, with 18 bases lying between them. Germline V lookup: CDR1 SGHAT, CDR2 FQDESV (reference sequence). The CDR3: CASTLGLLGAEAFF. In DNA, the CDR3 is TGTGCCAGCACTTTGGGACTACTAGGCGCTGAAGCTTTCTTT.

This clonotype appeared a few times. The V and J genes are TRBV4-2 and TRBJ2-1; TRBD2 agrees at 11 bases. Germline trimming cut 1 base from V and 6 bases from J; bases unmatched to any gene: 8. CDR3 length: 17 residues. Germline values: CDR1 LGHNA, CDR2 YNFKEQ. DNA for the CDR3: TGTGCCAGCAGCCAAGCCCAACTAGCGGGGGCTCCCAATGAGCAGTTCTTC. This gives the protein CASSQAQLAGAPNEQFF.

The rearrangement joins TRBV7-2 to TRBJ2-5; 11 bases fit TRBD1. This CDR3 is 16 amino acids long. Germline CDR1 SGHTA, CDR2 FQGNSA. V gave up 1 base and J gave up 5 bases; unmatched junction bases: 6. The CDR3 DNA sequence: TGTGCCAGCAGCTTAGGTGGACAGGGGGCGAGGGAGACCCAGTACTTC. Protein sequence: CASSLGGQGARETQYF.

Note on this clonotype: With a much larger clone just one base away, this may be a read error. For the CDR3, the DNA is TGTACCAGCAGTTCACTCTCCCGGACCCAGTACTTC. Its translation: CTSSSLSRTQYF. V and J are TRBV12-3 or TRBV12-4 and TRBJ2-5; D not certain. The CDR3 is 12 amino acids.

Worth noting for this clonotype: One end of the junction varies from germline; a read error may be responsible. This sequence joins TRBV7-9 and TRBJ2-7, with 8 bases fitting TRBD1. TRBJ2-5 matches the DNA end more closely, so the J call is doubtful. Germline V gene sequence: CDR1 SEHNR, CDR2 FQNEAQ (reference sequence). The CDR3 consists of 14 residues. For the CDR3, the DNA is TGTGCCAGTAGCTGGACAGGGACGTGGGAGACCCAGTACTTC. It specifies CASSWTGTWETQYF.

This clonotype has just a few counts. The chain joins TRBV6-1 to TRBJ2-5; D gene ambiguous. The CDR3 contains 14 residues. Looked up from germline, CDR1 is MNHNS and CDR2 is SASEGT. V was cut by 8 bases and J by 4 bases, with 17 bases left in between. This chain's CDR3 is CASLLLLEVETQYF. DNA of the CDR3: TGTGCCAGCCTTCTTCTTCTTGAGGTAGAGACCCAGTACTTC.

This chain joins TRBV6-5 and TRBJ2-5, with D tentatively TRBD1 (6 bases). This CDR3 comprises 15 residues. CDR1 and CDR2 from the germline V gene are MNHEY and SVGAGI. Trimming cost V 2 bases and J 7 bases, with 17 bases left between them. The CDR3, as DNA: TGTGCCAGCAGTTACCAGGGGAAGGGAATGGGGACCCAGTACTTC. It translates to CASSYQGKGMGTQYF.

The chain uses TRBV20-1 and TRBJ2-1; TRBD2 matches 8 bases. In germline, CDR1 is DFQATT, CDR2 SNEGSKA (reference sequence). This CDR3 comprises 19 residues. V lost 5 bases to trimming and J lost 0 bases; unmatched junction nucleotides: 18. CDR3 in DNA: TGCAGTGCTTCGCGGGGAGCGGGGGTCCCACAGAACTCCTACAATGAGCAGTTCTTC. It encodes CSASRGAGVPQNSYNEQFF.

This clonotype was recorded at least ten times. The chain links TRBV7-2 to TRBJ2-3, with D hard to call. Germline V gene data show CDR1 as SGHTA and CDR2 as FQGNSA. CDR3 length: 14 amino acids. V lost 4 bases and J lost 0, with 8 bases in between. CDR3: CASSSTPSTDTQYF. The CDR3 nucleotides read TGTGCCAGCAGCTCGACCCCTAGCACAGATACGCAGTATTTT.

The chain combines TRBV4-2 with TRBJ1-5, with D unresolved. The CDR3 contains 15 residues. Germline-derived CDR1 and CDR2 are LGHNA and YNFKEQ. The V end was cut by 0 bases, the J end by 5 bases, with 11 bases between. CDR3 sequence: CASSQDNTLHQPQHF. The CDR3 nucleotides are TGTGCCAGCAGCCAAGATAACACCCTCCATCAGCCCCAGCATTTT.

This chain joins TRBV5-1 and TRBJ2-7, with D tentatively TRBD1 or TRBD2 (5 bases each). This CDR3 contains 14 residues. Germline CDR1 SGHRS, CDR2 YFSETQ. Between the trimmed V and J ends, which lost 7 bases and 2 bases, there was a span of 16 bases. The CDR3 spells CASGTGPPTYEQYF. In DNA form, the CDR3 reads TGCGCCAGCGGCACGGGACCTCCGACCTACGAGCAGTACTTC.

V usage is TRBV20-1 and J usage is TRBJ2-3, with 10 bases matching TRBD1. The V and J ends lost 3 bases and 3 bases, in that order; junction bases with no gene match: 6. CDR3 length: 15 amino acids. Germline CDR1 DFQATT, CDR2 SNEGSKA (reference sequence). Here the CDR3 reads CSARGGTGVTDTQYF. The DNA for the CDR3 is TGCAGTGCTAGGGGCGGGACAGGGGTAACAGATACGCAGTATTTT.

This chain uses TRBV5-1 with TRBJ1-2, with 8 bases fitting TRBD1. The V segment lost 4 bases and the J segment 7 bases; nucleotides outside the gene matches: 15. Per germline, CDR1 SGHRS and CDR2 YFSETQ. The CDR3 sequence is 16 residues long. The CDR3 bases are TGCGCCAGCAGCCAAACGACAGGGGCGGGCTTAGGTGGCTACACCTTC. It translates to CASSQTTGAGLGGYTF.

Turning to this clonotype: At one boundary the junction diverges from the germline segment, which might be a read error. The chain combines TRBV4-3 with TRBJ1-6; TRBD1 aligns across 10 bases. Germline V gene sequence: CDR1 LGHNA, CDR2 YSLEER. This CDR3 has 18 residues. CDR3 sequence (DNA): TGCGCCGGCAGCCAAGATTACACCGGGACAGGGGCAAATTCACCCCTCCACTTT. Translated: CAGSQDYTGTGANSPLHF.

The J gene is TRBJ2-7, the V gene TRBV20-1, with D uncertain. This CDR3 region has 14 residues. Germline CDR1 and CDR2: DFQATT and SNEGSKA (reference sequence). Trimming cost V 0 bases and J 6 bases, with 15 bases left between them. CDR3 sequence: CSARDLVSGIEQYF. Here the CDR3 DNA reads TGCAGTGCTAGAGATTTAGTCTCTGGGATCGAGCAGTACTTC.